These 27 T cell receptor beta chains came from one sample sequenced in a study of long-term antiretroviral therapy in people with HIV. Run at survey level, the immunoSEQ assay was version v3.0. Generated by immunoSEQ multiplex PCR, the TCRdb table keeps only in-frame clones and is missing some. The sample holds under 15,000 clones, 70% to 75% seen once. The specimen was unsorted PBMCs, collected approximately 3.1 years before starting antiretroviral therapy. The receptors come from a middle-aged man with HIV.

This sequence joins TRBV12-5 and TRBJ2-3, with 9 bases aligning to TRBD2. V was clipped by 7 bases and J by 10 bases; unmatched bases: 9. The CDR3 length is 13 residues. Germline values: CDR1 LGHNT, CDR2 FRNRAP. The CDR3 DNA follows: TGTGCTAGTGCCGATAGCGGGAGATCTTCGCAGTATTTT. Protein product: CASADSGRSSQYF.

This rearrangement joins TRBV11-2 to TRBJ2-7, with 9 bases lining up with TRBD2. CDR3 length equals 16 residues. The germline V gene has CDR1 SGHAT and CDR2 FQNNGV. V lost 5 bases, J lost 2 bases, and 10 bases stayed unmatched. This CDR3 reads CASSGRGAGGPYEQYF. DNA of the CDR3: TGTGCCAGCAGCGGGCGCGGGGCGGGAGGGCCCTACGAGCAGTACTTC.

This chain links TRBV28 with TRBJ1-2, with 7 bases matching TRBD1. The CDR3 sequence is 13 residues long. V trimming: 6 bases; J trimming: 4 bases; junction bases outside the gene matches: 5. CDR1 is MDHEN, CDR2 SYDVKM, per germline. The CDR3, as DNA: TGTGCCAGCAGAGGGACAGTGTCCTATGGCTACACCTTC. It is translated as CASRGTVSYGYTF.

The chain uses TRBV29-1 and TRBJ2-1; a possible D gene is TRBD2 (6 bases). The CDR3 totals 13 residues. From germline, CDR1 is SQVTM and CDR2 ANQGSEA. The V and J ends lost 4 bases and 4 bases respectively, with 11 bases between them. Here the CDR3 DNA reads TGCAGCGTTGGGGGGGAGCGGTACAATGAGCAGTTCTTC. Its translation: CSVGGERYNEQFF.

The chain is built from TRBV2 and TRBJ1-2; no clear D gene. Germline assignment: CDR1 SNHLY and CDR2 FYNNEI. The CDR3 totals 13 residues. Trimming took off 2 bases at V and 2 bases at J, with 6 bases between the two ends. CDR3 protein: CASSEQENYGYTF. As DNA, the CDR3 is TGTGCCAGCAGTGAACAGGAAAACTATGGCTACACCTTC.

The chain carries TRBV29-1 and TRBJ2-7; unclear D gene. Germline CDR1 is SQVTM and CDR2 is ANQGSEA. Trimming left V 3 bases short and J 0 bases short, with 9 bases between. The CDR3 extends over 13 amino acids. The CDR3, as DNA: TGCAGCGTTGAGAGCTCTCCCTCCTACGAGCAGTACTTC. Amino acids: CSVESSPSYEQYF.

V usage is TRBV7-2 and J usage is TRBJ2-7; possible D gene TRBD2, 6 bases. The V end was cut by 1 base, the J end by 4 bases, with 14 bases between. CDR1 and CDR2 from the germline V gene are SGHTA and FQGNSA. This CDR3 has 15 residues. The DNA for the CDR3 is TGTGCCAGCAGCTTAGAACCGGGAGCGAGGTACGAGCAGTACTTC. Translated: CASSLEPGARYEQYF.

The chain has TRBV7-8 and TRBJ2-2; TRBD2 agrees at 8 bases. V shed 1 base and J 1 base; nucleotides not matched to a gene: 5. Germline V gene data show CDR1 as SGHVS and CDR2 as FQNEAQ. CDR3 length equals 17 residues. In DNA, the CDR3 is TGTGCCAGCAGCTTAGTAGTCCTAGCGGGGAACACCGGGGAGCTGTTTTTT. As protein: CASSLVVLAGNTGELFF.

V is TRBV29-1 and J is TRBJ2-5, with TRBD1 matching 8 bases. V lost 4 bases to trimming and J lost 5 bases; unmatched junction nucleotides: 9. This CDR3 contains 14 residues. Germline-derived CDR1 and CDR2 are SQVTM and ANQGSEA. The chain's CDR3 is CSVAPTGGRETQYF. CDR3 sequence (DNA): TGCAGCGTTGCCCCCACAGGGGGGAGGGAGACCCAGTACTTC.

J is TRBJ2-7 and V is TRBV6-5, with D perhaps given as TRBD1 or TRBD2 (5 bases each). The germline gives CDR1 MNHEY, CDR2 SVGAGI. CDR3 length: 14 amino acids. V was clipped by 2 bases and J by 0 bases, with 8 bases between them. The CDR3 protein is CASSYKGSSYEQYF. CDR3 coding DNA: TGTGCCAGCAGTTACAAGGGGAGCTCCTACGAGCAGTACTTC.

V gene TRBV5-8 combines with J gene TRBJ1-2; no firm D call. Germline V gene data show CDR1 as SGHTS and CDR2 as YDEGEE. The V end lost 2 bases, the J end lost 3 bases, and 8 bases lay between the germline ends. The CDR3 runs 13 residues. The CDR3 loop is CASSFRTYYGYTF. The CDR3 DNA sequence: TGTGCCAGCAGCTTTCGGACTTACTATGGCTACACCTTC. Together with reference TRBV5-8 and TRBJ1-2, the CDR3 gives the full variable domain: EAGVTQSPTHLIKTRGQQATLRCSPISGHTSVYWYQQALGLGLQFLLWYDEGEERNRGNFPPRFSGRQFPNYSSELNVNALELEDSALYLCASSFRTYYGYTFGSGTRLTVV.

This chain joins TRBV7-8 and TRBJ1-5; D is uncertain. The V end was cut by 5 bases, the J end by 2 bases, with 19 bases between. The CDR3 has 17 residues. Germline V gene data show CDR1 as SGHVS and CDR2 as FQNEAQ. This CDR3 is CASSPPRGVGGNQPQHF. The DNA of the CDR3 is TGTGCCAGCAGCCCCCCACGCGGGGTTGGAGGCAATCAGCCCCAGCATTTT.

The chain has TRBV5-1 and TRBJ2-6, with D uncertain. The CDR3 length is 13 residues. Trimming took off 5 bases at V and 2 bases at J, with 5 bases between the two ends. Germline CDR1 is SGHRS and CDR2 is YFSETQ. CDR3 coding DNA: TGCGCCAGCAGGGTAACTGGGGCCAACGTCCTGACTTTC. It specifies CASRVTGANVLTF.

This chain uses TRBV7-9 with TRBJ2-3, with a tentative D call TRBD2 (5 bases). This CDR3 contains 15 residues. Trimming pared 5 bases from V and 0 bases from J, leaving 12 bases between. Germline V lookup: CDR1 SEHNR, CDR2 FQNEAQ (reference sequence). The DNA for the CDR3 is TGTGCCAGCAGCCCGCGCGGGTACAGCACAGATACGCAGTATTTT. Residues: CASSPRGYSTDTQYF.

The chain joins TRBV29-1 to TRBJ2-5; 10 bases fit TRBD1. CDR1 is SQVTM, CDR2 ANQGSEA, per germline. J was trimmed by 4 bases and V by 4 bases; bases with no gene match: 12. This CDR3 is 16 amino acids long. The CDR3 is CSVAGESGQGRETQYF. CDR3 DNA: TGCAGCGTTGCTGGGGAGTCGGGACAGGGGAGAGAGACCCAGTACTTC.

The rearrangement links TRBV30 to TRBJ1-1, with a weak D call TRBD1 (5 bases). Germline V CDR1 and CDR2: GTSNPN, SVGIG (reference sequence). The CDR3 has 13 residues. Trimming took off 3 bases at V and 1 base at J, with 9 bases between the two ends. This CDR3 reads CAWSDQGNTEAFF. As DNA, the CDR3 is TGTGCCTGGAGCGACCAGGGGAACACTGAAGCTTTCTTT.

The V call is TRBV6-5, the J call TRBJ2-3; the D gene could be TRBD1 or TRBD2 (5 bases each). This CDR3 is built from 14 residues. The ends were cut back, 6 bases at V and 0 bases at J, with 10 bases in the middle. Germline CDR1 reads MNHEY; CDR2 reads SVGAGI. The CDR3 DNA sequence: TGTGCCAGCAGGGGCTGGGACAGCACAGATACGCAGTATTTT. This sequence encodes CASRGWDSTDTQYF.

The V and J genes are TRBV7-8 and TRBJ2-1; tentatively, D is TRBD2 (6 bases). The length of the CDR3 is 15 residues. The ends were cut back, 6 bases at V and 9 bases at J, with 21 bases in the middle. The germline V gene encodes CDR1 SGHVS and CDR2 FQNEAQ. CDR3 nucleotide sequence: TGTGCCAGCAGATCACCATGGGCTAGCGTCGGTGAGCAGTTCTTC. Translated, it gives CASRSPWASVGEQFF.

The gene calls are TRBV6-4 and TRBJ1-5; D gene ambiguous. CDR3 length: 17 amino acids. Germline CDR1 reads MRHNA; CDR2 reads SNTAGT. Trimming took 0 bases from V and 3 from J, leaving 15 bases between them. The chain's CDR3 is CASSDSETPLNNQPQHF. The CDR3 DNA follows: TGTGCCAGCAGTGACTCAGAGACACCGCTCAACAATCAGCCCCAGCATTTT.

The CDR3 DNA sequence: TGTGCCAGCAGCTTAGACAGGGGAAGGATCAATGAGCAGTTCTTC. Encoded protein: CASSLDRGRINEQFF. The genes are TRBV7-3 and TRBJ2-1, with 8 bases fitting TRBD1. Germline V gene lookup returns CDR1 SGHTA and CDR2 FQGTGA. Losses at the gene ends were 2 bases for V and 6 bases for J; bases not matched to a gene: 6. This CDR3 is built from 15 residues.

The gene calls are TRBV29-1 and TRBJ2-3, with TRBD2 matching 8 bases. CDR1 SQVTM and CDR2 ANQGSEA come from the germline V gene. After removal of 4 bases from V and 3 bases from J, the junction contained 6 bases not matched to a gene. This CDR3 spans 14 amino acids. The CDR3 is CSVGSSGSTDTQYF. The DNA of the CDR3 is TGCAGCGTTGGGTCCAGCGGGAGTACAGATACGCAGTATTTT.

The chain has TRBV7-6 and TRBJ2-5; D may be TRBD1 (6 bases). The CDR3 runs 17 residues. CDR1 is SGHVS and CDR2 is FNYEAQ in the germline V gene. The V gene lost 0 bases and the J gene lost 1 base, with 15 bases spanning the gap. The CDR3 DNA reads as TGTGCCAGCAGCTTAGCAGTCCCGGGACAAGGCCAAGAGACCCAGTACTTC. Translation: CASSLAVPGQGQETQYF.

The chain uses TRBV6-5 and TRBJ2-7; 8 nucleotides line up with TRBD2. Germline V CDR1 and CDR2: MNHEY, SVGAGI. The CDR3 has 15 amino acids. V lost 8 bases, J lost 3 bases, and 12 bases stayed unmatched. The CDR3 is CASQLQAGRGYEQYF. CDR3 coding DNA: TGTGCCAGCCAGTTACAGGCCGGGAGGGGCTACGAGCAGTACTTC.

The genes are TRBV4-3 and TRBJ2-1, with TRBD2 matching over 15 bases. The CDR3 contains 19 residues. From germline, CDR1 is LGHNA and CDR2 YSLEER. The V segment lost 0 bases and the J segment 4 bases; nucleotides outside the gene matches: 7. The CDR3 DNA reads as TGCGCCAGCAGCCAAGATCCGGGACTAGCGGGAGGCCCTTACAATGAGCAGTTCTTC. This encodes CASSQDPGLAGGPYNEQFF.

The J gene is TRBJ2-1, the V gene TRBV10-3; TRBD2 matches at 9 bases. Germline V gene data show CDR1 as ENHRY and CDR2 as SYGVKD. The CDR3 runs 14 residues. Trimming at V came to 5 bases and at J to 7 bases, leaving 6 bases not matched to a gene. The CDR3 loop is CAISLAGEGNEQFF. The CDR3 nucleotides read TGTGCCATCAGTTTAGCGGGAGAAGGTAATGAGCAGTTCTTC.

This chain joins TRBV7-2 and TRBJ2-5; 14 nucleotides align to TRBD2. Germline V gives CDR1 SGHTA, CDR2 FQGNSA. J lost 4 bases, V lost 3 bases, and 7 bases had no gene match. CDR3 size: 17 residues. CDR3 coding DNA: TGTGCCAGCAGCTTGGGACTAGCGGGAGTAATGGGAGAGACCCAGTACTTC. Translation gives CASSLGLAGVMGETQYF.

This clone was seen a handful of times. Additional DNA sequences in this sample encode the identical CDR3. The rearrangement uses TRBV27 and TRBJ2-1; 10 bases align to TRBD2. This CDR3 contains 15 residues. Trimming removed 3 bases from V and 7 bases from J; junction bases left unmatched: 6. Germline lookup yields CDR1 MNHEY and CDR2 SMNVEV (reference sequence). DNA of the CDR3: TGTGCCAGCAGTTTCCCCAGCGGGAGGGCGAATGAGCAGTTCTTC. Translating it yields CASSFPSGRANEQFF.